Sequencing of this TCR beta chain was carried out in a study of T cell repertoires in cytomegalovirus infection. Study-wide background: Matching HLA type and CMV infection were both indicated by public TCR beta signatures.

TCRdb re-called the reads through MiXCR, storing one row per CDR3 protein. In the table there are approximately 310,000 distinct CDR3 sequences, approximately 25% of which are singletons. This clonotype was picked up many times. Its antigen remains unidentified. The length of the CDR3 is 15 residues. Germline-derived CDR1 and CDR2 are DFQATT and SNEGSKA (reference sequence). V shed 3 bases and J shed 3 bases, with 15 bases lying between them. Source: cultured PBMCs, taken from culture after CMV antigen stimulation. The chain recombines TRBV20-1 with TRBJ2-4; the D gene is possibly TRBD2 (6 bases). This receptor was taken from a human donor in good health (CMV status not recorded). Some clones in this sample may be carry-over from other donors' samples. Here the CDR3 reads CSASGGAWDKNIQYF. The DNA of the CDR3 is TGCAGTGCTAGTGGCGGGGCTTGGGACAAAAACATTCAGTACTTC.